A selection of T cell receptor beta chains follows, all from one sample in a study of a mutant IDH1 vaccine in newly diagnosed glioma. Produced via immunoSEQ multiplex PCR; TCRdb's table is partial and in-frame only. The sample includes roughly 64,000 clones, 74% of them seen just once. Their target antigens are unknown. The specimen comprised PBMCs, sampled from a glioma patient whose treatment included an IDH1 peptide vaccine. All receptors derive from a man aged 50-59 years with glioma. CDR3s include the opening cysteine and the closing phenylalanine or tryptophan. D genes are given only for firm matches. Rows give clone size only sometimes, using once, few, many, or a class for an expanded clone.

abundance	v_gene	j_gene	d_gene	CDR3nt	CDR3aa
-	TRBV5-1	TRBJ1-5	-	TGCGCCAGCAGCTTGGAGGCAGGCCGGAATCAGCCCCAGCATTTT	CASSLEAGRNQPQHF
few	TRBV20-1	TRBJ2-3	-	TGCAGTGCGAGTCTCACAGATACGCAGTATTTT	CSASLTDTQYF
-	TRBV20-1	TRBJ2-1	-	TGCAGTGCTAGAACGACGGGGGAGCAGTTCTTC	CSARTTGEQFF
-	TRBV9	TRBJ1-5	TRBD1	TGTGCCAGCAGCCCATCAACAGGGGGCTTGCAGCCCCAGCATTTT	CASSPSTGGLQPQHF
-	TRBV14	TRBJ2-7	TRBD2	TGTGCCAGCAGCCAGACCACTAGCGTCTCCTACGAGCAGTACTTC	CASSQTTSVSYEQYF
-	TRBV5-8	TRBJ1-1	TRBD1	TGTGCCAGCAGCGTCGACAGGGGTGAGACTGAAGCTTTCTTT	CASSVDRGETEAFF
once	TRBV7-2	TRBJ1-2	TRBD1	TGTGCCAGCAGCCACCCGCAGGGGGTGAACTATGGCTACACCTTC	CASSHPQGVNYGYTF
-	TRBV5-8	TRBJ2-5	-	TGTGCCAGCAGCTCAGGACAGCCAAAAGAGACCCAGTACTTC	CASSSGQPKETQYF
-	TRBV27	TRBJ1-2	-	TGTGCCAGCACCCTATACTACGGGGATAATGGCTACACCTTC	CASTLYYGDNGYTF
-	TRBV4-2	TRBJ2-2	-	TGTGCCAGCAGCGACAGATGGGGGACCGGGGAGCTGTTTTTT	CASSDRWGTGELFF
-	TRBV18	TRBJ2-3	TRBD1	TGTGCCAGCTCAACAGACAGGGCAGATACGCAGTATTTT	CASSTDRADTQYF
-	TRBV27	TRBJ2-2	TRBD1	TGTGCCAGCAGTTTTCGGGGGACAGGGATGACTACTAACACCGGGGAGCTGTTTTTT	CASSFRGTGMTTNTGELFF
-	TRBV9	TRBJ2-7	-	TGTGCCAGCAGCGTAGGGCAGGAGGGGGACGAGCAGTACTTC	CASSVGQEGDEQYF
-	TRBV27	TRBJ2-7	-	TGTGCCAGCAGTCCCGACAGGAATGTTGCGCAGTACTTC	CASSPDRNVAQYF
-	TRBV6-1	TRBJ2-1	-	TGTGCCAGCAGGAGCCCCAATGAGCAGTTCTTC	CASRSPNEQFF
-	TRBV15	TRBJ2-1	-	TGTGCCACCAGCAGGGACAGTCGCTCCTACAATGAGCAGTTCTTC	CATSRDSRSYNEQFF
-	TRBV19	TRBJ2-1	TRBD1	TGTGCCAGTACCGTTGGGGGACAGAGTGGAAATGAGCAGTTCTTC	CASTVGGQSGNEQFF
-	TRBV9	TRBJ2-1	TRBD2	TGTGCCAGCAGTATTTCGGGGACTACCAACAATGAGCAGTTCTTC	CASSISGTTNNEQFF
-	TRBV4-1	TRBJ2-7	TRBD2	TGCGCCAGCAGCCAAGATGGCCCAGCGGGGTACGAGCAGTACTTC	CASSQDGPAGYEQYF
-	TRBV18	TRBJ1-1	-	TGTGCCAGCTCACCGGGTGGGGCGATCACTGAAGCTTTCTTT	CASSPGGAITEAFF
few	TRBV6-5	TRBJ1-2	-	TGTGCCAGCAGTTACTCGGGCCCCCGGGGGGACTATGGCTACACCTTC	CASSYSGPRGDYGYTF
few	TRBV6-1	TRBJ1-1	-	TGTGCCAGCAGTGAATTAAGGGAGAACACTGAAGCTTTCTTT	CASSELRENTEAFF
-	TRBV6-5	TRBJ1-3	-	TGTGCCAGCAGTTACTCAGAGGATCCGTCGAACACCATATATTTT	CASSYSEDPSNTIYF
once	TRBV7-6	TRBJ2-7	-	TGTGCCAGCAGCTGGGGTTCAGGCGAGCAGTACTTC	CASSWGSGEQYF
-	TRBV7-2	TRBJ1-5	-	TGTGCCAGCAGCTTAGAGGGGGTGGCCAATCAGCCCCAGCATTTT	CASSLEGVANQPQHF
-	TRBV25-1	TRBJ2-1	-	TGTGCCAGCATGAGACAGAATGAGCAGTTCTTC	CASMRQNEQFF
few	TRBV29-1	TRBJ2-7	-	TGCAGCGTTGCGCTCACGGCATCCTACGAGCAGTACTTC	CSVALTASYEQYF
-	TRBV5-1	TRBJ2-5	TRBD2	TGCGCCAGCAGCCTAACGGGGGGGTATCGGGAGACCCAGTACTTC	CASSLTGGYRETQYF
-	TRBV29-1	TRBJ2-7	TRBD2	TGCAGCGTTGGGGGGGAGGGGCCCGGAGTCGAGCAGTACTTC	CSVGGEGPGVEQYF
-	TRBV7-9	TRBJ1-4	-	TGTGCCAGCAGTGACATTAGGGGGGGGCATAATGAAAAACTGTTTTTT	CASSDIRGGHNEKLFF
-	TRBV5-1	TRBJ2-7	-	TGCGCCAGCAGCTTAAACTACGAGCAGTACTTC	CASSLNYEQYF
-	TRBV4-1	TRBJ2-2	-	TGCGCCAGCAGCCAAGAGAGCCAGGGTAGGACCGGGGAGCTGTTTTTT	CASSQESQGRTGELFF
-	TRBV29-1	TRBJ2-1	-	TGCAGCGGATATGGGGGGCAGGGTAGGAATGAGCAGTTCTTC	CSGYGGQGRNEQFF
-	TRBV7-2	TRBJ1-5	TRBD1	TGTGCCAGCAGCAACCAGGGGGGTTTGGGTCAGCCCCAGCATTTT	CASSNQGGLGQPQHF
-	TRBV5-1	TRBJ2-1	TRBD1	TGCGCCAGCAGCTTGGTGGGTGGGACAGGGGGCAGCGAGCAGTTCTTC	CASSLVGGTGGSEQFF
-	TRBV7-2	TRBJ1-1	-	TGTGCCAGCAGCTTATTGGGGGGGAACACTGAAGCTTTCTTT	CASSLLGGNTEAFF
-	TRBV14	TRBJ2-5	-	TGTGCCAGCAGCCGCTTTCGAGACACGACGTACCAAGAGACCCAGTACTTC	CASSRFRDTTYQETQYF
once	TRBV19	TRBJ2-1	-	TGTGCCAGTAGTATAGGGTTTTCCTACAATGAGCAGTTCTTC	CASSIGFSYNEQFF
few	TRBV5-6	TRBJ1-5	TRBD1	TGTGCCAGCAGCGGCGGGGAGGGGGCTCAGCCCCAGCATTTT	CASSGGEGAQPQHF
few	TRBV30	TRBJ2-7	-	TGTGCCTGGATGGGCTCCTACGAGCAGTACTTC	CAWMGSYEQYF
few	TRBV2	TRBJ2-2	-	TGTGCCAGCAGTGTAGGGCAGGGGATCACCGGGGAGCTGTTTTTT	CASSVGQGITGELFF
-	TRBV2	TRBJ2-6	-	TGTGCCAGCAGTAGGACAAGCTCTGGGGCCAACGTCCTGACTTTC	CASSRTSSGANVLTF
-	TRBV30	TRBJ1-3	-	TGTGCCTGGAGTCCCACGTCTGGAAACACCATATATTTT	CAWSPTSGNTIYF
-	TRBV11-1	TRBJ2-3	-	TGTGCCAGCAGCTTGCTACAGGGTAGCACAGATACGCAGTATTTT	CASSLLQGSTDTQYF
-	TRBV6-1	TRBJ1-5	TRBD1	TGTGCCAGCAGCGGACAGGGGGCATATCAGCCCCAGCATTTT	CASSGQGAYQPQHF
few	TRBV11-3	TRBJ1-6	TRBD1	TGTGCCAGCAGCTTACACAGGGGGCCTCGTAATTCACCCCTCCACTTT	CASSLHRGPRNSPLHF
-	TRBV5-6	TRBJ2-2	-	TGTGCCAGCAGCTTGGGGTTCTTTAGCACCGGGGAGCTGTTTTTT	CASSLGFFSTGELFF
-	TRBV30	TRBJ2-1	-	TGTGCCTGGAGTGTTACAGGGCCTTCCTACAATGAGCAGTTCTTC	CAWSVTGPSYNEQFF
-	TRBV19	TRBJ2-3	-	TGTGCCAGTAGTATAGTGGGCAGGAAGACCGATACGCAGTATTTT	CASSIVGRKTDTQYF
few	TRBV7-9	TRBJ2-3	TRBD2	TGTGCCAGCAGCTTCGGGGAGGGTGCAGATACGCAGTATTTT	CASSFGEGADTQYF
-	TRBV5-1	TRBJ2-5	-	TGCGCCAGCAGCGTGAGGGAAGAGACCCAGTACTTC	CASSVREETQYF
once	TRBV18	TRBJ2-5	-	TGTGCCAGCTCACTGTTGGACAGCGATTTACAAGAGACCCAGTACTTC	CASSLLDSDLQETQYF
few	TRBV10-3	TRBJ1-3	-	TGTGCCATCAGCCAGGACTCCGGCTCTGGAAACACCATATATTTT	CAISQDSGSGNTIYF
-	TRBV11-2	TRBJ1-1	TRBD1	TGTGCCAGCACCCCGGACAGGGCATTGAACACTGAAGCTTTCTTT	CASTPDRALNTEAFF
-	TRBV7-9	TRBJ2-1	-	TGTGCCAGCAGCCCGAAGGGGAGCTCCTACAATGAGCAGTTCTTC	CASSPKGSSYNEQFF
few	TRBV7-9	TRBJ2-7	TRBD2	TGTGCCAGCAGCCTGGGACTAGCGGGGAGGTCCTACGAGCAGTACTTC	CASSLGLAGRSYEQYF
-	TRBV6-1	TRBJ1-4	TRBD1	TGTGCCAGCAGTGAACCTACAGGGGAATGGAGTGAAAAACTGTTTTTT	CASSEPTGEWSEKLFF
-	TRBV6-5	TRBJ1-1	-	TGTGCCAGCAGCATCGGGGTTTACACTGAAGCTTTCTTT	CASSIGVYTEAFF
-	TRBV30	TRBJ1-1	TRBD1	TGTGCCTGGAGTCAGGGACAGGGTTTAACTGAAGCTTTCTTT	CAWSQGQGLTEAFF